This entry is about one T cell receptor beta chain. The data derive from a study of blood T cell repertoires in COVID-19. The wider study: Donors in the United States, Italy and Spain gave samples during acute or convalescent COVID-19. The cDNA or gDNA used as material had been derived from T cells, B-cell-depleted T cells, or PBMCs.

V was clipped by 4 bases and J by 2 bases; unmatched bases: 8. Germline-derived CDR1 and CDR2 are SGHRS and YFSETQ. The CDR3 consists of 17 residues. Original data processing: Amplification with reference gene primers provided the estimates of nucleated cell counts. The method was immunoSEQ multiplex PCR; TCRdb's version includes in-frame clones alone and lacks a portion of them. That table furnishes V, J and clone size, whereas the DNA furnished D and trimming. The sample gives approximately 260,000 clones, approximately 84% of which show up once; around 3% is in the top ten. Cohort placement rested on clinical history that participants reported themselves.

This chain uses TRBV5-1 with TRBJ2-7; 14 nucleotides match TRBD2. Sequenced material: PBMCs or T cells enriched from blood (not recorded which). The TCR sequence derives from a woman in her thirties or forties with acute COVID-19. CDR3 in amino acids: CASSETSGRAATYEQYF. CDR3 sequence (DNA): TGCGCCAGCAGCGAGACTAGCGGGAGGGCGGCCACCTACGAGCAGTACTTC.